The next 30 T cell receptor beta chains were all read from a single sample in a study of T cell responses to AZD1222 COVID-19 vaccine. Produced via immunoSEQ multiplex PCR; TCRdb's table is partial and in-frame only. The top ten clones hold 0.4% to 0.5% of a sample with about 180,000 clones, 80% to 90% of them seen once. This specimen was peripheral blood, taken on day 0 of AZD1222 vaccination. The receptors shown here come from an adult in good health.

The chain recombines TRBV6-1 with TRBJ2-7, with D maybe TRBD1 (6 bases). The CDR3 is 13 residues long. Between the trimmed V and J ends, which lost 1 base and 13 bases, there was a span of 17 bases. Germline V gene data show CDR1 as MNHNS and CDR2 as SASEGT. The CDR3 DNA reads TGTGCCAGCAGTGAAGGGGACACGGCCAGGGTTTACTTC. It translates to CASSEGDTARVYF.

The rearrangement uses TRBV3-1 (or the pseudogene TRBV3-2) and TRBJ2-3; TRBD2 agrees at 9 bases. The ends lost 2 bases at V and 3 bases at J; junction bases unmatched: 3. CDR1 is LGHDT, CDR2 YNNKEL, per germline (reference sequence). The CDR3 is 15 residues long. The CDR3 sequence: CASSQPLAGTDTQYF. In nucleotides, the CDR3 is TGTGCCAGCAGCCAACCGCTAGCGGGGACAGATACGCAGTATTTT.

This clone was seen a single time. The chain uses TRBV5-1 and TRBJ1-1; TRBD1 agrees at 9 bases. Germline assignment: CDR1 SGHRS and CDR2 YFSETQ. The CDR3 length is 18 residues. J gave up 0 bases and V 2 bases, and 11 bases lay outside the gene matches. The CDR3 nucleotides are TGCGCCAGCAGCTTCACGGGCGGGACAGGGTTAATGAACACTGAAGCTTTCTTT. This translates into CASSFTGGTGLMNTEAFF. Using reference TRBV5-1 and TRBJ1-1 for the parts outside the CDR3, the full variable domain is KAGVTQTPRYLIKTRGQQVTLSCSPISGHRSVSWYQQTPGQGLQFLFEYFSETQRNKGNFPGRFSGRQFSNSRSEMNVSTLELGDSALYLCASSFTGGTGLMNTEAFFGQGTRLTVV.

The gene calls are TRBV11-3 and TRBJ2-5, with TRBD1 matching over 7 bases. Germline V lookup: CDR1 SGHNT, CDR2 YENEEA. CDR3 length equals 15 residues. The trim removed 1 base at V and 2 bases at J, leaving 4 bases unmatched. CDR3 coding DNA: TGTGCCAGCAGCTTAGCCCGGGGACAGCAAGAGACCCAGTACTTC. This gives the protein CASSLARGQQETQYF.

The rearrangement links TRBV28 to TRBJ1-1, with TRBD1 identical over 9 bases. Trimming cost V 1 base and J 5 bases; bases outside gene matches: 5. The CDR3 is 15 residues long. Germline values: CDR1 MDHEN, CDR2 SYDVKM. The CDR3 here is CASSLSTGGRTEAFF. The CDR3 DNA sequence: TGTGCCAGCAGTTTATCGACAGGGGGTAGAACTGAAGCTTTCTTT.

This chain joins TRBV15 and TRBJ1-5; D gene uncertain. The ends were cut back, 4 bases at V and 6 bases at J, with 10 bases in the middle. This CDR3 is 13 amino acids long. CDR1 is LNHNV and CDR2 is YYDKDF in the germline V gene (reference sequence). The CDR3 is CATSIYTGQPQHF. CDR3 DNA sequence: TGTGCCACCAGCATCTACACGGGTCAGCCCCAGCATTTT.

This chain links TRBV7-9 with TRBJ1-5; 7 bases agree with TRBD1. This CDR3 is 14 amino acids long. Germline trimming cut 5 bases from V and 5 bases from J; bases unmatched to any gene: 6. The germline gives CDR1 SEHNR, CDR2 FQNEAQ (reference sequence). Here the CDR3 DNA reads TGTGCCAGCAGCCCCAACAGGGGAGATCAGCCCCAGCATTTT. As protein: CASSPNRGDQPQHF.

This chain links TRBV28 with TRBJ1-5, with no clear D. Trimming shortened V by 2 bases and J by 4 bases, and 9 bases separated the two germline ends. The CDR3 spans 14 residues. Germline-derived CDR1 and CDR2 are MDHEN and SYDVKM. The CDR3 spells CASSLRQLNQPQHF. DNA of the CDR3: TGTGCCAGCAGTTTAAGGCAGCTTAATCAGCCCCAGCATTTT.

The chain links TRBV10-3 to TRBJ1-2; weak D call: TRBD1 (5 bases). This CDR3 region has 15 residues. Germline CDR1 and CDR2: ENHRY and SYGVKD. V was cut by 3 bases and J by 6 bases, with 17 bases left in between. The CDR3 DNA reads as TGTGCCATCAGTGACCCCCTCGGGACTTTAGATGGCTACACCTTC. It yields the protein CAISDPLGTLDGYTF.

This clone showed up just once. This sequence joins TRBV19 and TRBJ1-1, with unresolved D. The CDR3 sequence is 15 residues long. Trimming pared 4 bases from V and 3 bases from J, leaving 15 bases between. CDR1 is LNHDA and CDR2 is SQIVND in the germline V gene (reference sequence). CDR3 coding DNA: TGTGCCAGTAGTACCGACATCCTTGGGGACACTGAAGCTTTCTTT. Protein: CASSTDILGDTEAFF.

The chain couples TRBV6-4 to TRBJ2-2; 8 nucleotides match TRBD2. Germline V gene data show CDR1 as MRHNA and CDR2 as SNTAGT. This CDR3 has 17 amino acids. V was clipped by 6 bases and J by 7 bases; unmatched bases: 16. This CDR3 is CASRAGASGGPHGELFF. CDR3 nucleotide sequence: TGTGCCAGCAGGGCAGGGGCCAGCGGGGGCCCCCACGGGGAGCTGTTTTTT.

The chain joins TRBV21-1 to TRBJ2-5; TRBD2, as called in the table, went unchecked against the DNA. TRBV21-1 represents a pseudogene. The CDR3 runs 15 residues. CDR3 protein: CASSTILAGAQTQYF. Here the CDR3 DNA reads TGTGCCAGCAGCACAATACTAGCGGGAGCCCAGACCCAGTACTTC.

This rearrangement joins TRBV5-4 to TRBJ2-5; 9 nucleotides line up with TRBD2. With V trimmed by 6 bases and J by 2 bases, 11 bases remained unmatched. The CDR3 totals 16 residues. Germline CDR1 reads SGHNT; CDR2 reads YYREEE (reference sequence). The CDR3 region has the DNA TGTGCCAGCACTCCGGCCATAGCGGGGGCGCAAGAGACCCAGTACTTC. This codes for CASTPAIAGAQETQYF.

The chain combines TRBV9 with TRBJ1-2; 8 bases are shared with TRBD1. V lost 0 bases and J lost 2; bases outside the gene matches: 12. The germline V gene has CDR1 SGDLS and CDR2 YYNGEE. CDR3 size: 18 residues. The CDR3 nucleotides read TGTGCCAGCAGCGTAGGAGAACGGGACAGGAGCTACAACTATGGCTACACCTTC. It yields the protein CASSVGERDRSYNYGYTF.

The chain links TRBV28 to TRBJ1-4; D is undetermined. V lost 5 bases and J lost 1, with 8 bases in between. The V gene's germline CDR1 is MDHEN and CDR2 SYDVKM. The CDR3 runs to 14 residues. CDR3 residues: CASSPQGTNEKLFF. CDR3 DNA: TGTGCCAGCAGTCCGCAAGGAACTAATGAAAAACTGTTTTTT.

This sequence joins TRBV28 and TRBJ1-5; D gene unclear. The CDR3 sequence is 11 residues long. The V end lost 3 bases, the J end lost 5 bases, and 2 bases lay between the germline ends. The germline gives CDR1 MDHEN, CDR2 SYDVKM. The CDR3 region has the DNA TGTGCCAGCAGTTTGGATCAGCCCCAGCATTTT. Its protein product is CASSLDQPQHF.

This clone was detected once. The chain links TRBV9 to TRBJ2-7, with 9 bases aligning to TRBD1. The V segment lost 4 bases and the J segment 5 bases; nucleotides outside the gene matches: 10. Germline values: CDR1 SGDLS, CDR2 YYNGEE. The CDR3 is made up of 15 amino acids. The DNA for the CDR3 is TGTGCCAGCAGCCTTACCGGGACAGGGAGCCACGAGCAGTACTTC. Its protein product is CASSLTGTGSHEQYF.

The CDR3 is CASSQAAKGGQPQHF. The CDR3 DNA sequence: TGTGCCAGCAGCCAAGCCGCCAAGGGGGGTCAGCCCCAGCATTTT. The chain is built from TRBV4-2 and TRBJ1-5; the D gene is possibly TRBD1 (6 bases). This CDR3 is built from 15 residues. CDR1 and CDR2 (germline): LGHNA, YNFKEQ. The V gene lost 1 base and the J gene lost 6 bases, with 13 bases spanning the gap.

The V and J genes are TRBV24-1 and TRBJ1-5; a possible D gene is TRBD1 (5 bases). The V gene lost 4 bases and the J gene lost 10 bases, with 19 bases spanning the gap. Germline values: CDR1 KGHDR, CDR2 SFDVKD. This CDR3 has 15 residues. The DNA for the CDR3 is TGTGCCACCAGTGAAACCGGGACCTCCGGGGGACCCCAGCATTTT. It encodes CATSETGTSGGPQHF.

The chain couples TRBV19 to TRBJ2-1; 11 bases align to TRBD2. CDR3 length equals 17 residues. The trim removed 1 base at V and 4 bases at J, leaving 6 bases unmatched. Germline V lookup: CDR1 LNHDA, CDR2 SQIVND (reference sequence). The CDR3 is CASSIVSGTSGYNEQFF. CDR3 bases: TGTGCCAGTAGTATAGTATCCGGGACTAGCGGATACAATGAGCAGTTCTTC.

On this clone: Possible read error: a much larger clone is one base away. In nucleotides, the CDR3 is TGTGCCAGCAGTTTAAAAGGCTACGAGCAGTACTTC. Its translation is CASSLKGYEQYF. The chain employs TRBV28 and TRBJ2-7, with unresolved D. Germline V gene data show CDR1 as MDHEN and CDR2 as SYDVKM. The CDR3 is 12 amino acids. V lost 2 bases to trimming and J lost 3 bases, with 5 bases between them.

This chain joins TRBV19 and TRBJ1-1, with D possibly matching TRBD1 (6 bases). The CDR3 contains 15 residues. Trimming cost V 7 bases and J 5 bases, with 20 bases left between them. CDR1 and CDR2 (germline): LNHDA, SQIVND (reference sequence). CDR3 DNA sequence: TGTGCCAGTACCTATACCCCCGGGGGCGGGACTGAAGCTTTCTTT. Translated, it gives CASTYTPGGGTEAFF.

The chain uses TRBV28 and TRBJ1-1, with 8 bases that match TRBD1. The CDR3 runs 15 residues. CDR1 is MDHEN, CDR2 SYDVKM, per germline. Trimming cost V 6 bases and J 2 bases; bases outside gene matches: 8. CDR3 amino acids: CASSQLGQGNTEAFF. CDR3 in DNA: TGTGCCAGCAGCCAACTTGGACAGGGTAACACTGAAGCTTTCTTT.

The genes are TRBV28 and TRBJ2-7, with 7 bases aligning to TRBD1. The CDR3 loop spans 14 amino acids. The junction had 6 bases not matched to a gene; V was cut back by 7 bases and J by 0 bases. Germline V gene lookup returns CDR1 MDHEN and CDR2 SYDVKM. The CDR3 region has the DNA TGTGCCAGCACTGGGGACAGCTTCTCCTACGAGCAGTACTTC. This translates into CASTGDSFSYEQYF.

J is TRBJ1-2 and V is TRBV6-5, with D perhaps matching TRBD1 (5 bases). The CDR3 has 14 amino acids. Trimming cost V 6 bases and J 8 bases, with 19 bases left between them. The germline V gene encodes CDR1 MNHEY and CDR2 SVGAGI. DNA for the CDR3: TGTGCCAGCAGCCCCCTGAACCAGGGATCCGGCTACACCTTC. Translation gives CASSPLNQGSGYTF.

This sequence joins TRBV7-2 and TRBJ2-2; D is tentatively TRBD1 or TRBD2 (6 bases each). The germline gives CDR1 SGHTA, CDR2 FQGNSA. With 2 bases removed from V and 3 bases from J, the gap between germline ends came to 10 bases. This CDR3 contains 15 residues. In DNA form, the CDR3 reads TGTGCCAGCAGCTTAACCGGGGGCCACACCGGGGAGCTGTTTTTT. Translating gives CASSLTGGHTGELFF.

The genes are TRBV28 and TRBJ1-1; the D is unclear. The CDR3 extends over 14 amino acids. Germline assignment: CDR1 MDHEN and CDR2 SYDVKM. V shed 6 bases and J shed 6 bases, with 17 bases lying between them. The CDR3 spells CASSPASTRAEAFF. The DNA of the CDR3 is TGTGCCAGCAGCCCCGCCTCGACGCGGGCTGAAGCTTTCTTT.

V usage is TRBV3-1 (or the pseudogene TRBV3-2) and J usage is TRBJ2-6; 9 nucleotides match TRBD1. This CDR3 is 15 amino acids long. The V and J ends lost 7 bases and 2 bases, in that order; junction bases with no gene match: 3. In germline, CDR1 is LGHDT, CDR2 YNNKEL (reference sequence). The CDR3 sequence: CASMGQGAGANVLTF. CDR3 sequence (DNA): TGTGCCAGCATGGGACAGGGCGCTGGGGCCAACGTCCTGACTTTC.

This clone was seen a handful of times. This chain uses TRBV7-2 with TRBJ2-5; D tentatively reads TRBD1 or TRBD2 (5 bases each). The V and J ends lost 5 bases and 0 bases respectively, with 10 bases between them. This CDR3 has 14 amino acids. Germline CDR1 and CDR2: SGHTA and FQGNSA. The DNA of the CDR3 is TGTGCCAGCAGCCCCGAGGGGTACCAAGAGACCCAGTACTTC. This codes for CASSPEGYQETQYF. The full variable domain, its missing parts supplied by reference TRBV7-2 and TRBJ2-5, is GAGVSQSPSNKVTEKGKDVELRCDPISGHTALYWYRQSLGQGLEFLIYFQGNSAPDKSGLPSDRFSAERTGGSVSTLTIQRTQQEDSAVYLCASSPEGYQETQYFGPGTRLLVL.

The chain links TRBV9 to TRBJ2-3, with D perhaps TRBD1 (5 bases). The CDR3 length is 14 residues. The V end was cut by 0 bases, the J end by 6 bases, with 11 bases between. CDR1 is SGDLS and CDR2 is YYNGEE in the germline V gene. For the CDR3, the DNA is TGTGCCAGCAGCGTAGAGGCCAGGGTTGATACGCAGTATTTT. Amino acids: CASSVEARVDTQYF.